This T cell receptor beta chain originates from a study of OX40 agonist ivuxolimab in advanced cancers. Study in general: The dose-escalation group included hepatocellular carcinoma, melanoma, renal cell carcinoma and head and neck cancer. General observations from the study: At 0.1 to 3.0 mg/kg and by week 6, CD4+ and CD8+ T cells in the blood had expanded clonally.

The CDR3 has 13 residues. Trimming took 2 bases from V and 8 from J, leaving 12 bases between them. The germline V gene has CDR1 SGHTA and CDR2 FQGTGA. TCRdb's copy holds only in-frame clones and misses some; the assay was immunoSEQ multiplex PCR. The data hold about 66,000 clones, with 70% to 90% observed a single time. This clone was recorded a few times. Its antigen remains unidentified. The chain recombines TRBV7-3 with TRBJ1-2; D gene unclear. The material sequenced was CD4+ or CD8+ T cells sorted from blood, taken in a trial of the OX40 agonist ivuxolimab. This clonotype was obtained from an adult with an advanced solid tumor such as melanoma, head and neck, liver or kidney cancer. CDR3: CASSLGEERGYTF. For the CDR3, the DNA is TGTGCCAGCAGCTTAGGGGAGGAACGGGGCTACACCTTC.